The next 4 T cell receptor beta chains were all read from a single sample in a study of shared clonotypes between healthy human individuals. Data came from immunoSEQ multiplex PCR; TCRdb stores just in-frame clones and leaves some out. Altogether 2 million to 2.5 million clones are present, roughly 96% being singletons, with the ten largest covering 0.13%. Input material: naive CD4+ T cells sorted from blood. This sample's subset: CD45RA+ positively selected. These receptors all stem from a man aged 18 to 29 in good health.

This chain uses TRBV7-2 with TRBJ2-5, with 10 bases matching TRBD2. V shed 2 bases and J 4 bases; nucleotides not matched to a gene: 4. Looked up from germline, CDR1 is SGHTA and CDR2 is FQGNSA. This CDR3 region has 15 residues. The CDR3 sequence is CASSLQAGGSETQYF. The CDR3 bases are TGTGCCAGCAGCTTACAAGCGGGAGGGTCAGAGACCCAGTACTTC. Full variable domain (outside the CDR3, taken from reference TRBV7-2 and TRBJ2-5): GAGVSQSPSNKVTEKGKDVELRCDPISGHTALYWYRQSLGQGLEFLIYFQGNSAPDKSGLPSDRFSAERTGGSVSTLTIQRTQQEDSAVYLCASSLQAGGSETQYFGPGTRLLVL.

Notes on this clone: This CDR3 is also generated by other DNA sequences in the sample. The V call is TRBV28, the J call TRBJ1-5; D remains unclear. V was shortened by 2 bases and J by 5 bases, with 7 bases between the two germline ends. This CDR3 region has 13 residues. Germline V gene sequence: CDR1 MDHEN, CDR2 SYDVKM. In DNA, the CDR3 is TGTGCCAGCAGTTTACTAGGGTATCAGCCCCAGCATTTT. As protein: CASSLLGYQPQHF.

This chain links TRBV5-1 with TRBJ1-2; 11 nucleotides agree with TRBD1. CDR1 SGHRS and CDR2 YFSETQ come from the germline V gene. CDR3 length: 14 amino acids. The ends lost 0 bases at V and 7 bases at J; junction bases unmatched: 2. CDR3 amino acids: CASSLGTGGIGYTF. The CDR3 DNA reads TGCGCCAGCAGCTTGGGGACAGGGGGCATTGGCTACACCTTC.

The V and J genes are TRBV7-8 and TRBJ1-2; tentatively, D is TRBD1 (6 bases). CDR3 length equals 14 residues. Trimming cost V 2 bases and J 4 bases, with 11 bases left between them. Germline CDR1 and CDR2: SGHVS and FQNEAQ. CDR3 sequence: CASSLLQGSYGYTF. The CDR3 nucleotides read TGTGCCAGCAGCTTATTACAGGGAAGCTATGGCTACACCTTC. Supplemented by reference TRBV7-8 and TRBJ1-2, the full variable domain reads GAGVSQSPRYKVAKRGQDVALRCDPISGHVSLFWYQQALGQGPEFLTYFQNEAQLDKSGLPSDRFFAERPEGSVSTLKIQRTQQEDSAVYLCASSLLQGSYGYTFGSGTRLTVV.